A single sample is the source of the 19 T cell receptor delta chains below, sequenced in a study of TRDV2 sequences in healthy donors. TCRdb fed the PCR reads to CATT. Of around 2,200 delta-chain clones in the sample, nearly 65% are singletons; the top ten hold more than 13%. Specimen: Vd2+ gamma-delta T cells from blood. Receptors were obtained from a human donor in good health.

This chain joins TRDV2 and TRDJ1; 11 bases are shared with TRDD3. From germline, CDR1 is GEAIGNYY and CDR2 EKD. Germline trimming cut 0 bases from V and 2 bases from J; bases unmatched to any gene: 16. The CDR3 runs to 20 residues. In DNA, the CDR3 is TGTGCCTGTGACACCGTAAGTGGGGGATACGCGAATGTGAGGACCGATAAACTCATCTTT. Translated: CACDTVSGGYANVRTDKLIF.

This chain uses TRDV2 with TRDJ1, with 7 nucleotides matching TRDD3. This CDR3 comprises 15 residues. V trimming: 4 bases; J trimming: 0 bases; junction bases outside the gene matches: 7. From germline, CDR1 is GEAIGNYY and CDR2 EKD. The CDR3 DNA sequence: TGTGCCTGTGAGGAGCTGGGGGGATACACCGATAAACTCATCTTT. As protein: CACEELGGYTDKLIF.

The rearrangement links TRDV2 to TRDJ1, with D maybe TRDD3 (8 bases). The germline V and J ends were trimmed by 4 bases and 0 bases, with 29 bases remaining between them. The germline V gene has CDR1 GEAIGNYY and CDR2 EKD. The CDR3 is made up of 20 amino acids. CDR3 in DNA: TGTGCCTGTGATACTATTCCTACGAGTGGGGGATTGTATAACACCGATAAACTCATCTTT. It translates to CACDTIPTSGGLYNTDKLIF.

This chain joins TRDV2 and TRDJ1; 8 bases match TRDD3. The length of the CDR3 is 16 residues. Germline values: CDR1 GEAIGNYY, CDR2 EKD. V was clipped by 0 bases and J by 0 bases; unmatched bases: 5. The CDR3 loop reads CACDTVGDVHTDKLIF. The CDR3 DNA is TGTGCCTGTGACACCGTGGGGGATGTACACACCGATAAACTCATCTTT.

This rearrangement joins TRDV2 to TRDJ1, with D perhaps TRDD3 (6 bases). The CDR3 length is 15 residues. The germline CDR1 and CDR2 sequences are GEAIGNYY and EKD. V lost 1 base and J lost 0, with 11 bases in between. The CDR3 here is CACDTGGTYTDKLIF. Written as DNA, the CDR3 is TGTGCCTGTGACACTGGGGGGACCTACACCGATAAACTCATCTTT.

V and J are TRDV2 and TRDJ1; 7 positions match TRDD3. V shed 3 bases and J 0 bases; nucleotides not matched to a gene: 21. This CDR3 is 20 amino acids long. From germline, CDR1 is GEAIGNYY and CDR2 EKD. CDR3 sequence reads: CACDPLSSTGEGPYTDKLIF. CDR3 DNA: TGTGCCTGTGACCCACTCTCCTCGACTGGGGAGGGGCCCTACACCGATAAACTCATCTTT.

This clone has a handful of counts. The rearrangement links TRDV2 to TRDJ1, with TRDD3 matching 10 bases. The CDR3 runs 17 residues. J lost 4 bases, V lost 0 bases, and 10 bases had no gene match. Per germline, CDR1 GEAIGNYY and CDR2 EKD. CDR3 loop: CACDTLNGGYPDDKLIF. CDR3 nucleotides: TGTGCCTGTGACACCCTCAATGGGGGATACCCAGACGATAAACTCATCTTT.

This clone was seen a single time. V gene TRDV2 combines with J gene TRDJ1, with a tentative D call TRDD3 (6 bases). Trimming cost V 0 bases and J 0 bases, with 10 bases left between them. The CDR3 sequence is 15 residues long. Germline CDR1 and CDR2: GEAIGNYY and EKD. The CDR3 bases are TGTGCCTGTGACACCGTGGGGATGAACACCGATAAACTCATCTTT. This sequence encodes CACDTVGMNTDKLIF.

The rearrangement joins TRDV2 to TRDJ3; D is possibly TRDD3 (6 bases). CDR3 size: 21 residues. Trimming cost V 0 bases and J 0 bases, with 20 bases left between them. Germline V gene data show CDR1 as GEAIGNYY and CDR2 as EKD. DNA for the CDR3: TGTGCCTGTGACACCGTGGGGGCCAATACCCCGAGCTCCTGGGACACCCGACAGATGTTTTTC. Translating gives CACDTVGANTPSSWDTRQMFF.

This clone occurred a few times. The rearrangement joins TRDV2 to TRDJ1, with 12 bases that match TRDD3. V lost 2 bases, J lost 0 bases, and 9 bases stayed unmatched. This CDR3 is 18 amino acids long. Per the germline V gene, CDR1 is GEAIGNYY and CDR2 is EKD. CDR3 in amino acids: CACDNLVLGDTYTDKLIF. The DNA for the CDR3 is TGTGCCTGTGACAACTTGGTACTGGGGGATACTTACACCGATAAACTCATCTTT.

The genes are TRDV2 and TRDJ1; 8 nucleotides line up with TRDD2. V lost 4 bases to trimming and J lost 0 bases; unmatched junction nucleotides: 15. Germline assignment: CDR1 GEAIGNYY and CDR2 EKD. The CDR3 extends over 18 amino acids. In nucleotides, the CDR3 is TGTGCCTGTGATACACTTCCTACCACTGGGTTCGACACCGATAAACTCATCTTT. Protein: CACDTLPTTGFDTDKLIF.

J is TRDJ1 and V is TRDV2; 9 bases are a match to TRDD3. The germline V gene encodes CDR1 GEAIGNYY and CDR2 EKD. This CDR3 is 16 amino acids long. After removal of 3 bases from V and 0 bases from J, the junction contained 7 bases not matched to a gene. The CDR3 loop reads CACDPLGDRYTDKLIF. The CDR3 DNA follows: TGTGCCTGTGACCCACTGGGGGACCGGTACACCGATAAACTCATCTTT.

This rearrangement joins TRDV2 to TRDJ3; 8 bases line up with TRDD3. CDR3 length: 20 residues. Germline V gene lookup returns CDR1 GEAIGNYY and CDR2 EKD. The V gene end was trimmed by 0 bases and the J gene end by 7 bases; junction bases not matched to a gene: 16. The CDR3 loop is CACDTVRGISRPSDTRQMFF. The CDR3 bases are TGTGCCTGTGACACCGTGAGGGGGATATCTCGGCCCTCAGACACCCGACAGATGTTTTTC.

The chain is built from TRDV2 and TRDJ1; TRDD3 matches at 11 bases. This CDR3 region has 18 residues. CDR1 is GEAIGNYY, CDR2 EKD, per germline. Trimming removed 3 bases from V and 0 bases from J; junction bases left unmatched: 11. The CDR3 sequence: CACDRLGDSLEHTDKLIF. CDR3 bases: TGTGCCTGTGACCGACTGGGGGATAGTCTGGAACACACCGATAAACTCATCTTT.

This chain uses TRDV2 with TRDJ1; 7 nucleotides align to TRDD3. V shed 0 bases, J shed 0 bases, and the junction held 3 bases outside the gene matches. Looked up from germline, CDR1 is GEAIGNYY and CDR2 is EKD. The CDR3 is 15 amino acids. As DNA, the CDR3 is TGTGCCTGTGACACCCTGGGGGTTCACACCGATAAACTCATCTTT. Its translation is CACDTLGVHTDKLIF.

This clone was recorded only once. The chain carries TRDV2 and TRDJ1; D is possibly TRDD3 (5 bases). With 1 base removed from V and 2 bases from J, the gap between germline ends came to 16 bases. Germline V CDR1 and CDR2: GEAIGNYY, EKD. CDR3 length: 16 residues. CDR3 coding DNA: TGTGCCTGTGACACAGTATCCAGGGATTTAACCGATAAACTCATCTTT. Protein product: CACDTVSRDLTDKLIF.

The V call is TRDV2, the J call TRDJ1; 13 positions agree with TRDD3. Trimming at V came to 7 bases and at J to 4 bases, leaving 23 bases not matched to a gene. The CDR3 loop spans 20 amino acids. CDR1 and CDR2 from the germline V gene are GEAIGNYY and EKD. CDR3 amino acids: CACSPLIVLGDTQDGDKLIF. The CDR3 region has the DNA TGTGCCTGCTCTCCCCTGATTGTACTGGGGGATACGCAGGATGGCGATAAACTCATCTTT.

This clone is labeled as large. V gene TRDV2 combines with J gene TRDJ3, with 10 positions matching TRDD3. The CDR3 sequence is 20 residues long. The V gene end was trimmed by 3 bases and the J gene end by 3 bases; junction bases not matched to a gene: 13. The germline gives CDR1 GEAIGNYY, CDR2 EKD. The CDR3 DNA reads as TGTGCCTGTGACGCCACGGGAATGGGGGATACTAACTGGGACACCCGACAGATGTTTTTC. As protein: CACDATGMGDTNWDTRQMFF.

The sample holds one count of this clone. The V and J genes are TRDV2 and TRDJ1; 10 bases fit TRDD3. V lost 1 base and J lost 0; bases outside the gene matches: 10. Per germline, CDR1 GEAIGNYY and CDR2 EKD. The CDR3 totals 18 residues. CDR3 residues: CACDTVLGDPFHTDKLIF. DNA of the CDR3: TGTGCCTGTGACACGGTACTGGGGGATCCCTTTCACACCGATAAACTCATCTTT.